This TCR beta chain was identified during a study of blood T cells in healthy people across ages. Findings and limits, study-wide: Because sorting was not performed, PBMCs prevented conclusive naive versus antigen-experienced comparison.

As to this clonotype: Its matching antigen is unknown.

Peripheral blood was drawn, 7.5 to 10 milliliters per donor. Per sample, no less than 5 micrograms of total RNA were extracted. With a J-beta primer mix and a sample-barcoded 5' primer, a second PCR ran about 7 to 12 cycles. MiXCR, run by TCRdb on the 5' RACE reads, gives a single entry per CDR3 protein. The sample has approximately 770,000 distinct CDR3 sequences; roughly 60% are singletons. The V gene end was trimmed by 3 bases and the J gene end by 6 bases; junction bases not matched to a gene: 6. This CDR3 comprises 13 residues. Germline V lookup: CDR1 DFQATT, CDR2 SNEGSKA (reference sequence). J is TRBJ1-2 and V is TRBV20-1; TRBD1 matches at 8 bases. Input material: blood. This TCR was sampled from a man aged 25 to 45 in good health. CDR3 amino acids: CSARGQAFDGYTF. The CDR3 coding sequence is TGCAGTGCTAGGGGACAGGCCTTCGATGGCTACACCTTC.